These 3 T cell receptor beta chains originate from one sample sequenced in a study of blood T cell repertoires in COVID-19. The table came from immunoSEQ multiplex PCR; TCRdb's copy has only in-frame clones and leaves some out. The table records about 130,000 clones, around 79% of them present only once. Sequencing input: peripheral blood. The source is a woman between 65 and 79 years old with COVID-19, enrolled during active disease.

The chain is built from TRBV3-1 (or the pseudogene TRBV3-2) and TRBJ1-5; a weak D match, TRBD1 (5 bases). From germline, CDR1 is LGHDT and CDR2 YNNKEL (reference sequence). The ends were cut back, 5 bases at V and 2 bases at J, with 10 bases in the middle. CDR3 length equals 14 residues. The CDR3 spells CASSAGGGNQPQHF. CDR3 bases: TGTGCCAGCAGCGCCGGGGGGGGCAATCAGCCCCAGCATTTT.

The chain recombines TRBV19 with TRBJ1-1, with 7 bases matching TRBD1. CDR3 length: 14 amino acids. The V gene's germline CDR1 is LNHDA and CDR2 SQIVND (reference sequence). V shed 11 bases and J 3 bases; nucleotides not matched to a gene: 12. Written as DNA, the CDR3 is TGTGCCTCTCGCCAGGGGGACGGGTACACTGAAGCTTTCTTT. This gives the protein CASRQGDGYTEAFF. The variable domain in full, completed from reference TRBV19 and TRBJ1-1, reads DGGITQSPKYLFRKEGQNVTLSCEQNLNHDAMYWYRQDPGQGLRLIYYSQIVNDFQKGDIAEGYSVSREKKESFPLTVTSAQKNPTAFYLCASRQGDGYTEAFFGQGTRLTVV.

The rearrangement joins TRBV27 to TRBJ1-6, with D uncertain. The CDR3 consists of 13 residues. Looked up from germline, CDR1 is MNHEY and CDR2 is SMNVEV (reference sequence). Trimming left V 3 bases short and J 9 bases short, with 9 bases between. The chain's CDR3 is CASSFKTPSPLHF. CDR3 nucleotides: TGTGCCAGCAGTTTCAAGACACCTTCACCCCTCCACTTT.